Below, 32 T cell receptor beta chains from the same sample are listed, as sequenced in a study of blood T cell repertoires in COVID-19. Sequencing used immunoSEQ multiplex PCR; TCRdb keeps in-frame clones, though not all of them. In the table there are roughly 190,000 clones, less than 90% of which are singletons. The sequenced sample consisted of peripheral blood. All receptors come from a woman between 65 and 79 years old with COVID-19, enrolled during active disease.

This sequence joins TRBV4-1 and TRBJ2-2; 14 positions agree with TRBD2. V shed 5 bases, J shed 5 bases, and the junction held 10 bases outside the gene matches. The CDR3 spans 18 residues. The germline gives CDR1 MGHRA, CDR2 YSYEKL. The CDR3, as DNA: TGCGCCAGCAGCTTACGACTAGCGGGGGGGCGGCAGACCGGGGAGCTGTTTTTT. This encodes CASSLRLAGGRQTGELFF.

The chain has TRBV27 and TRBJ2-1; 7 bases are a match to TRBD2. Trimming at V came to 3 bases and at J to 4 bases, leaving 6 bases not matched to a gene. CDR3 length: 15 residues. Germline CDR1 MNHEY, CDR2 SMNVEV (reference sequence). CDR3 in DNA: TGTGCCAGCAGTTTCCATCCAGCGGGATACAATGAGCAGTTCTTC. Its translation: CASSFHPAGYNEQFF.

This clone was seen a few times. V gene TRBV6-5 combines with J gene TRBJ2-2; D possibly corresponds to TRBD1 (6 bases). The CDR3 loop spans 14 amino acids. The germline gives CDR1 MNHEY, CDR2 SVGAGI. The V end lost 6 bases, the J end lost 1 base, and 9 bases lay between the germline ends. The CDR3 reads CASRTTGNTGELFF. The CDR3 DNA reads TGTGCCAGCAGGACGACAGGGAACACCGGGGAGCTGTTTTTT.

The chain uses TRBV5-5 and TRBJ2-6; no definite D call. Trimming pared 0 bases from V and 6 bases from J, leaving 7 bases between. The CDR3 spans 14 residues. Germline V CDR1 and CDR2: SGHKS, YYEKEE (reference sequence). The CDR3 nucleotides read TGTGCCAGCAGCTTGGATCGAGTGGCCAACGTCCTGACTTTC. This translates into CASSLDRVANVLTF.

The DNA for the CDR3 is TGCGCCAGCAGCTTGGGTGGAGGAACCGAGCAGTACTTC. Its translation: CASSLGGGTEQYF. The chain couples TRBV5-1 to TRBJ2-7; D may be TRBD2 (5 bases). The CDR3 has 13 residues. Germline V gene sequence: CDR1 SGHRS, CDR2 YFSETQ. V lost 0 bases, J lost 6 bases, and 10 bases lay in between.

This clone is a singleton in its sample. The chain carries TRBV7-8 and TRBJ2-1; 7 bases line up with TRBD1. Germline values: CDR1 SGHVS, CDR2 FQNEAQ. The CDR3 is 12 residues long. Trimming at V came to 5 bases and at J to 10 bases, leaving 5 bases not matched to a gene. CDR3 in DNA: TGTGCCAGCAGCGTATACAGGGGCGAGCAGTTCTTC. Protein: CASSVYRGEQFF.

The chain links TRBV5-6 to TRBJ2-3; D may be TRBD1 (5 bases). V lost 2 bases and J 11 bases, leaving 9 bases between the germline ends. Germline assignment: CDR1 SGHDT and CDR2 YYEEEE. This CDR3 region has 11 residues. The CDR3 is CASSFETVQYF. As DNA, the CDR3 is TGTGCCAGCAGCTTCGAGACAGTGCAGTATTTT.

This clone has just a few counts. The J gene is TRBJ2-2, the V gene TRBV5-6; D remains ambiguous. Trimming shortened V by 1 base and J by 7 bases, and 8 bases separated the two germline ends. The V gene's germline CDR1 is SGHDT and CDR2 YYEEEE. The CDR3 totals 13 residues. In DNA, the CDR3 is TGTGCCAGCAGCTTGATTGCGGTCGGGGAGCTGTTTTTT. Residues: CASSLIAVGELFF.

The chain is built from TRBV30 and TRBJ2-2; 10 bases agree with TRBD2. The CDR3 is made up of 13 amino acids. Trimming removed 3 bases from V and 6 bases from J; junction bases left unmatched: 1. CDR1 is GTSNPN, CDR2 SVGIG, per germline (reference sequence). The DNA for the CDR3 is TGTGCCTGGAGACTAGCGGGATCCGGGGAGCTGTTTTTT. It codes for CAWRLAGSGELFF. Drawing the rest from reference TRBV30 and TRBJ2-2, the complete variable domain is SQTIHQWPATLVQPVGSPLSLECTVEGTSNPNLYWYRQAAGRGLQLLFYSVGIGQISSEVPQNLSASRPQDRQFILSSKKLLLSDSGFYLCAWRLAGSGELFFGEGSRLTVL.

The chain is built from TRBV5-1 and TRBJ2-2; perhaps TRBD1 as D (5 bases). CDR1 is SGHRS, CDR2 YFSETQ, per germline. Between the trimmed V and J ends, which lost 6 bases and 4 bases, there was a span of 13 bases. This CDR3 spans 14 amino acids. DNA for the CDR3: TGCGCCAGCATTGAACAGGCGCCCACCGGGGAGCTGTTTTTT. It translates to CASIEQAPTGELFF. Supplemented by reference TRBV5-1 and TRBJ2-2, the full variable domain reads KAGVTQTPRYLIKTRGQQVTLSCSPISGHRSVSWYQQTPGQGLQFLFEYFSETQRNKGNFPGRFSGRQFSNSRSEMNVSTLELGDSALYLCASIEQAPTGELFFGEGSRLTVL.

This clone showed up just once. The chain recombines TRBV27 with TRBJ1-2, with 8 bases fitting TRBD1. Germline loops: CDR1 MNHEY, CDR2 SMNVEV (reference sequence). V shed 5 bases and J 7 bases; nucleotides not matched to a gene: 12. The CDR3 is made up of 15 amino acids. The CDR3 DNA reads TGTGCCAGCAGTGGCGGGACAGGTGGCCTAGCTGGCTACACCTTC. Its translation is CASSGGTGGLAGYTF.

This chain joins TRBV28 and TRBJ1-1; D is perhaps TRBD1 (5 bases). The V end lost 7 bases, the J end lost 0 bases, and 15 bases lay between the germline ends. Germline CDR1 is MDHEN and CDR2 is SYDVKM. The CDR3 extends over 15 amino acids. This chain's CDR3 is CASKPETVMNTEAFF. The CDR3 DNA follows: TGTGCCAGCAAACCAGAGACAGTAATGAACACTGAAGCTTTCTTT.

The gene calls are TRBV28 and TRBJ1-1; TRBD1 is a possible D gene (6 bases). Germline-derived CDR1 and CDR2 are MDHEN and SYDVKM. CDR3 size: 15 residues. V shed 8 bases and J shed 1 base, with 17 bases lying between them. The chain's CDR3 is CASSTPGTRNTEAFF. The CDR3 coding sequence is TGTGCCAGCTCTACTCCCGGGACAAGGAACACTGAAGCTTTCTTT.

J is TRBJ1-2 and V is TRBV4-1, with 10 bases lining up with TRBD1. The germline gives CDR1 MGHRA, CDR2 YSYEKL. The CDR3 consists of 16 residues. V lost 0 bases to trimming and J lost 2 bases; unmatched junction nucleotides: 3. The CDR3 is CASSQDGGQGNYGYTF. The DNA of the CDR3 is TGCGCCAGCAGCCAAGATGGGGGACAGGGGAACTATGGCTACACCTTC.

The V and J genes are TRBV6-5 and TRBJ2-1; 7 bases match TRBD2. CDR1 and CDR2 from the germline V gene are MNHEY and SVGAGI. The CDR3 totals 14 residues. The CDR3: CAGREGGWNNEQFF. In DNA form, the CDR3 reads TGTGCAGGTAGGGAGGGCGGATGGAATAATGAGCAGTTCTTC.

The genes are TRBV2 and TRBJ1-6; D not certain. This CDR3 contains 15 residues. Germline V gene sequence: CDR1 SNHLY, CDR2 FYNNEI. V lost 6 bases and J lost 11, with 20 bases in between. CDR3 in DNA: TGTGCCAGCAGCGACGATGCACAGCGGTCGGCACCCCTCCACTTT. Its translation is CASSDDAQRSAPLHF.

V usage is TRBV10-3 and J usage is TRBJ2-1; no firm D call. Germline CDR1 reads ENHRY; CDR2 reads SYGVKD. There are 13 residues in the CDR3. The germline V and J ends were trimmed by 6 bases and 10 bases, with 16 bases remaining between them. The chain's CDR3 is CAISGSGTAEQFF. Here the CDR3 DNA reads TGTGCCATCAGCGGTTCCGGAACAGCAGAGCAGTTCTTC.

DNA of the CDR3: TGTGCCAGCAGCGTAGGACAGATCAATCAGCCCCAGCATTTT. Translation gives CASSVGQINQPQHF. This chain uses TRBV9 with TRBJ1-5; possibly TRBD1 for D (5 bases). Germline V lookup: CDR1 SGDLS, CDR2 YYNGEE. V lost 0 bases to trimming and J lost 3 bases, with 7 bases between them. CDR3 length equals 14 residues. The whole variable domain, filled in from reference TRBV9 and TRBJ1-5, reads DSGVTQTPKHLITATGQRVTLRCSPRSGDLSVYWYQQSLDQGLQFLIQYYNGEERAKGNILERFSAQQFPDLHSELNLSSLELGDSALYFCASSVGQINQPQHFGDGTRLSIL.

The rearrangement links TRBV6-1 to TRBJ1-1; D gene ambiguous. V gave up 4 bases and J gave up 11 bases, with 11 bases separating them. The CDR3 is 11 amino acids. Germline V lookup: CDR1 MNHNS, CDR2 SASEGT. The CDR3 DNA follows: TGTGCCAGCAGTGTAACGGGGTTGGCTTTCTTT. Its protein is CASSVTGLAFF.

The V gene is TRBV3-1 (or the pseudogene TRBV3-2), the J gene TRBJ1-3, with a tentative D call TRBD1 (5 bases). The CDR3 spans 16 residues. Germline V gene data show CDR1 as LGHDT and CDR2 as YNNKEL (reference sequence). With 1 base removed from V and 4 bases from J, the gap between germline ends came to 14 bases. The CDR3 spells CASSQGSAGRGNTIYF. CDR3 nucleotides: TGTGCCAGCAGCCAAGGTTCTGCAGGGCGCGGAAACACCATATATTTT.

The chain joins TRBV7-3 to TRBJ2-1; 8 bases are shared with TRBD2. Per the germline V gene, CDR1 is SGHTA and CDR2 is FQGTGA. The CDR3 runs 15 residues. V lost 4 bases to trimming and J lost 7 bases; unmatched junction nucleotides: 9. CDR3 region: CASSSSSTSANEQFF. The CDR3 nucleotides are TGTGCCAGCAGCTCCTCTTCGACTAGCGCTAATGAGCAGTTCTTC.

The genes are TRBV11-3 and TRBJ2-1, with 14 positions matching TRBD2. The V gene end was trimmed by 2 bases and the J gene end by 7 bases; junction bases not matched to a gene: 7. This CDR3 is built from 17 residues. CDR1 and CDR2 from the germline V gene are SGHNT and YENEEA. In DNA, the CDR3 is TGTGCCAGCAGCTTATTTGGGACTAGCGGGAGTTGGAATGAGCAGTTCTTC. Translation gives CASSLFGTSGSWNEQFF.

The gene calls are TRBV27 and TRBJ1-4, with D possibly TRBD1 on 6 matching bases. This CDR3 spans 15 amino acids. Trimming left V 3 bases short and J 7 bases short, with 15 bases between. The germline V gene has CDR1 MNHEY and CDR2 SMNVEV (reference sequence). CDR3 DNA: TGTGCCAGCAGTTTTAAGGCGGGGGCAGTTGAAAAACTGTTTTTT. Translated: CASSFKAGAVEKLFF.

CDR3 in DNA: TGCGCCAGCAGCTACGGGACAGACAACACTGAAGCTTTCTTT. This sequence encodes CASSYGTDNTEAFF. V usage is TRBV5-1 and J usage is TRBJ1-1; the match to TRBD1 covers 7 bases. Germline CDR1 reads SGHRS; CDR2 reads YFSETQ. CDR3 length: 14 residues. V shed 3 bases, J shed 2 bases, and the junction held 4 bases outside the gene matches.

This clone occurred once. The chain joins TRBV28 to TRBJ1-2, with D unresolved. The length of the CDR3 is 13 residues. Germline V gene sequence: CDR1 MDHEN, CDR2 SYDVKM. Trimming shortened V by 11 bases and J by 2 bases, and 15 bases separated the two germline ends. CDR3 DNA: TGTGCCTTATCGCCGGAGGGAAACTATGGCTACACCTTC. This encodes CALSPEGNYGYTF.

The chain combines TRBV5-4 with TRBJ1-1, with D hard to call. The CDR3 length is 13 residues. V shed 4 bases and J shed 2 bases, with 9 bases lying between them. Germline CDR1 reads SGHNT; CDR2 reads YYREEE (reference sequence). CDR3 residues: CASSLGDNTEAFF. The CDR3 nucleotides read TGTGCCAGCAGCCTAGGAGACAACACTGAAGCTTTCTTT. Full variable domain (outside the CDR3, taken from reference TRBV5-4 and TRBJ1-1): ETGVTQSPTHLIKTRGQQVTLRCSSQSGHNTVSWYQQALGQGPQFIFQYYREEENGRGNFPPRFSGLQFPNYSSELNVNALELDDSALYLCASSLGDNTEAFFGQGTRLTVV.

The chain couples TRBV6-5 to TRBJ2-1; TRBD2 matches at 11 bases. Trimming removed 6 bases from V and 10 bases from J; junction bases left unmatched: 8. CDR3 size: 14 residues. Germline V lookup: CDR1 MNHEY, CDR2 SVGAGI. The CDR3 DNA reads as TGTGCCAGCAGGGGGGGACTAGCGGCGTGGGAGCAGTTCTTC. Its translation: CASRGGLAAWEQFF.

The chain has TRBV2 and TRBJ1-6; TRBD1 is a possible D gene (6 bases). V lost 3 bases and J lost 0, with 12 bases in between. CDR3 length equals 17 residues. Germline CDR1 is SNHLY and CDR2 is FYNNEI. The CDR3 loop is CASSDQQGLSYNSPLHF. The CDR3 DNA reads TGTGCCAGCAGTGACCAACAGGGTCTCTCCTATAATTCACCCCTCCACTTT.

V is TRBV5-1 and J is TRBJ1-5; D call uncertain. V was shortened by 0 bases and J by 7 bases, with 14 bases between the two germline ends. Germline-derived CDR1 and CDR2 are SGHRS and YFSETQ. This CDR3 is built from 15 residues. The CDR3 sequence: CASSLDGRENQPQHF. The CDR3, as DNA: TGCGCCAGCAGCTTGGATGGACGGGAGAACCAGCCCCAGCATTTT.

V is TRBV24-1 and J is TRBJ2-5; 10 positions match TRBD2. CDR1 is KGHDR, CDR2 SFDVKD, per germline. The junction had 4 bases not matched to a gene; V was cut back by 0 bases and J by 4 bases. CDR3 length: 16 amino acids. In DNA, the CDR3 is TGTGCCACCAGTGATTTGTCCAGCGGGGGGGCAGAGACCCAGTACTTC. Amino acid sequence: CATSDLSSGGAETQYF.

This chain links TRBV27 with TRBJ2-2; maybe TRBD2 (5 bases). Trimming shortened V by 4 bases and J by 7 bases, and 13 bases separated the two germline ends. This CDR3 has 14 residues. CDR1 MNHEY and CDR2 SMNVEV come from the germline V gene (reference sequence). CDR3 DNA sequence: TGTGCCAGCAGTTACGGACTCCAAGTCGGGGAGCTGTTTTTT. Protein sequence: CASSYGLQVGELFF.

The chain links TRBV2 to TRBJ1-1; no firm D call. The CDR3 sequence is 11 residues long. Germline loops: CDR1 SNHLY, CDR2 FYNNEI. Trimming took 7 bases from V and 0 from J, leaving 3 bases between them. DNA of the CDR3: TGTGCCAGCACCTTGAACACTGAAGCTTTCTTT. Protein: CASTLNTEAFF.